The sequence of this T cell receptor beta chain was determined in a study of vaccination effects on CD4 cells after COVID-19. Study as a whole: Each well held around 2 million PBMC cultured with around 9.7 ug/ml peptides and around 10 IU/ml IL-2.

Isolation of CD4+ T cells took place after around 10 days of culture. PCR confirmed that the person was infected with SARS-CoV-2 between March and December 2020. Two-dose BNT162b2 or mRNA-1273 vaccination was given to participants. Days 3 and 7 were when half the medium was replaced with IL-2 medium. The repertoire was sequenced with immunoSEQ multiplex PCR; TCRdb's copy has only in-frame clones and lacks some. The sample records around 44,000 clones, over 60% being singletons. The CDR3 covers 14 residues. V lost 5 bases and J 1 base, leaving 11 bases between the germline ends. Looked up from germline, CDR1 is SGHAT and CDR2 is FQNNGV. The sample holds a few counts of this clone. The antigen is undetermined.

V and J are TRBV11-2 and TRBJ2-5, with D uncertain. The sequence was collected from a human donor who had a prior SARS-CoV-2 infection. Sequences were derived from CD4+ T cells from PBMCs cultured without peptide, sampled after COVID-19 vaccination. The CDR3 DNA is TGTGCCAGCAGCATCGATCGGCCCCAAGAGACCCAGTACTTC. This translates into CASSIDRPQETQYF.